The text below deals with one T cell receptor beta chain. Its antigen remains unidentified. This specimen comes from a study of T cell responses to AZD1222 COVID-19 vaccine. Study results and caveats: Clonal diversity may have been underestimated, and the donors were mostly white British, with more females than males.

The repertoire was sequenced with immunoSEQ multiplex PCR; TCRdb's copy has only in-frame clones and lacks some. In the table there are some 19,000 clones, 70% to 85% of which are singletons. The germline V gene has CDR1 MNHEY and CDR2 SVGAGI. This CDR3 is 13 amino acids long. V was trimmed by 0 bases and J by 4 bases, leaving 5 bases between them. The rearrangement uses TRBV6-5 and TRBJ2-3, with D uncertain. Specimen: peripheral blood, collected on day 0 of AZD1222 vaccination. The clonotype was recovered from an adult in good health. CDR3 nucleotides: TGTGCCAGCAGTTACTCGTTGGCAGATACGCAGTATTTT. Amino acid sequence: CASSYSLADTQYF.